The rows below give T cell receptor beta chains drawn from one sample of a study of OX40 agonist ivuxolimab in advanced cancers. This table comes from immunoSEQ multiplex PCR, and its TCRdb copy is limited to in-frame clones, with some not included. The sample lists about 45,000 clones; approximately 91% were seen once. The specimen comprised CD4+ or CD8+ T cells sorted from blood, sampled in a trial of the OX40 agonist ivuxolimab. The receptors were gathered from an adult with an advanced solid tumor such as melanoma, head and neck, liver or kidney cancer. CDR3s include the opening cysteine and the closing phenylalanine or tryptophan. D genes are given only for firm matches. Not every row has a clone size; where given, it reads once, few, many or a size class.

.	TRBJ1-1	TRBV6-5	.	CASSPLGEIEAFF	TGTGCCAGCAGTCCCCTCGGGGAGATTGAAGCTTTCTTT
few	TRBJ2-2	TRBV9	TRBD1	CASTESGGANGELFF	TGTGCCAGCACCGAGTCAGGGGGCGCGAACGGGGAGCTGTTTTTT
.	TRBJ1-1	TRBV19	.	CASSMGITEAFF	TGTGCCAGTAGTATGGGAATCACTGAAGCTTTCTTT
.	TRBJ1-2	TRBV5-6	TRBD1	CASSGMTGGAGYTF	TGTGCCAGCAGCGGGATGACAGGGGGCGCGGGCTACACCTTC
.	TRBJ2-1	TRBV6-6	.	CASSYSMGSEDNEQFF	TGTGCCAGCAGTTACTCGATGGGGTCTGAAGACAATGAGCAGTTCTTC
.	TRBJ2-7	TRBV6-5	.	CASSLTSSYEQYF	TGTGCCAGCAGTTTGACTAGTTCCTACGAGCAGTACTTC
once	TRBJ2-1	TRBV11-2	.	CASSDSVNEQFF	TGTGCCAGCAGCGATAGCGTCAATGAGCAGTTCTTC
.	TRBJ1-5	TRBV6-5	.	CASSFASGPNQPQHF	TGTGCCAGCAGTTTCGCCTCGGGACCCAATCAGCCCCAGCATTTT
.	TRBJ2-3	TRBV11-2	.	CASSTPVAVTDTQYF	TGTGCCAGCAGCACCCCGGTGGCAGTCACAGATACGCAGTATTTT
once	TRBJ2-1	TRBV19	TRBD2	CASSIVSGTYNEQFF	TGTGCCAGTAGTATTGTTAGCGGGACCTACAATGAGCAGTTCTTC
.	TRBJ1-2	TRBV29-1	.	CSVEDLISPGYTF	TGCAGCGTTGAAGATCTAATTTCCCCCGGCTACACCTTC
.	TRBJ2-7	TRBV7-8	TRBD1	CASSLFVGTGDEQYF	TGTGCCAGCAGCTTATTCGTTGGGACAGGGGACGAGCAGTACTTC
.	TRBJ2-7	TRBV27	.	CASRSALVYEQYF	TGTGCCAGCAGATCGGCCCTAGTCTACGAGCAGTACTTC
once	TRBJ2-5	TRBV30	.	CAWSFGFGTQYF	TGTGCCTGGAGTTTTGGGTTTGGGACCCAGTACTTC
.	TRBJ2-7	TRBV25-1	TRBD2	CASSPTGTSGSRAYEQYF	TGTGCCAGCAGCCCCACCGGGACTAGCGGATCCCGGGCCTACGAGCAGTACTTC
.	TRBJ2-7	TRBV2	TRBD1	CASSVGPSGQGIAYEQYF	TGTGCCAGCAGTGTGGGACCCTCCGGACAGGGGATCGCCTACGAGCAGTACTTC
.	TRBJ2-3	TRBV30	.	CAWSVVRGSTDTQYF	TGTGCCTGGAGTGTAGTCCGGGGTAGCACAGATACGCAGTATTTT
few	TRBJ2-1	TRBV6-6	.	CAYGRSKDEQFF	TGTGCCTACGGACGGTCTAAGGATGAGCAGTTCTTC
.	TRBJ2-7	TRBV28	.	CASSFPGVEEYEQYF	TGTGCCAGCAGTTTTCCCGGGGTAGAAGAATACGAGCAGTACTTC
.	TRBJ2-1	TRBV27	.	CASSLLGNEQFF	TGTGCCAGCAGTTTACTTGGCAATGAGCAGTTCTTC
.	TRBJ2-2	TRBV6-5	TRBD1	CASSYGTGHPELFF	TGTGCCAGCAGTTACGGGACAGGTCATCCTGAGCTGTTTTTT
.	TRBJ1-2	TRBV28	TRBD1	CASTSLQGALYGYTF	TGTGCCTCAACCTCTCTCCAGGGGGCCCTCTATGGCTACACCTTC